The count of the clone carrying this T cell receptor (beta chain) is one. Seattle patients were enrolled while actively infected and followed longitudinally. This sample was included in a study of blood T cell repertoires in COVID-19. Losses at the gene ends were 4 bases for V and 2 bases for J; bases not matched to a gene: 5. Germline V gene lookup returns CDR1 SGHRS and CDR2 YFSETQ. CDR3 length: 14 residues. Only in-frame clones appear in the TCRdb table, and some are missing; sequencing was by immunoSEQ multiplex PCR. The sample lists 150,000 to 200,000 clones, around nine tenths occurring once. The sequenced sample consisted of peripheral blood. The receptor was isolated from a woman in her sixties or seventies with COVID-19, enrolled during active disease. The genes are TRBV5-1 and TRBJ2-5; 7 nucleotides align to TRBD2. The CDR3 is CASSGLDPQETQYF. The DNA of the CDR3 is TGCGCCAGCAGCGGACTAGATCCTCAAGAGACCCAGTACTTC.